This TCR beta chain was documented in a study of T cells expressing NK-cell markers. Study-level background: Most of the eight sequenced donors were HCMV-seropositive; one was seronegative.

CDR1 and CDR2 (germline): MGHRA, YSYEKL. The CDR3 covers 14 residues. With the 5' RACE reads reprocessed, TCRdb shows one record per CDR3 protein and no DNA. The sample is made up of about 390,000 distinct CDR3 sequences, and the top ten hold around a tenth of it. The study's findings and limits: Once again these clonotypes came out on top in the CD3+CD56-NKG2C+ fraction of several donors. NKG2C+ dominant clonotypes from roughly 6 donors made up about 1.0-7.5% of CD8+ T cells.

Note on this clonotype: Its cognate antigen is unknown.

The chain couples TRBV4-1 to TRBJ2-4. The clonotype comes from a woman aged 45-60 years in good health. The specimen sequenced was blood T cells: a sorted CD56 or NKG2C T cell subset, CD4+ or CD8+ T cells, or bulk PBMC T cells (not recorded which). CDR3: CASSQDPPGYIQYF.